The present T cell receptor (beta chain) was sequenced within a study of blood T cells in healthy people across ages. CDR3 length equals 17 residues. CDR1 and CDR2 from the germline V gene are LGHNA and YSLEER. The V and J ends lost 2 bases and 3 bases, in that order; junction bases with no gene match: 9. Study-level findings and limits: Donor CMV infection status was unknown, possibly confounding age-related changes in expanded clonotypes.

The use of a sample-barcoded 5' primer and a J-beta primer mix characterized a second PCR of roughly 6 to 11 cycles. A single record per CDR3 protein comes from TCRdb applying MiXCR to the 5' RACE reads. The data show about 1.1 million distinct CDR3 sequences, 35% to 40% seen once. Concerning this clonotype itself: Its specificity is not known.

This TCR derives from a man between 18 and 35 years old in good health. This sequence joins TRBV4-3 and TRBJ2-3, with 9 bases aligning to TRBD1. The source material was blood. The CDR3 region is CASSQRLDRGGTDTQYF. In DNA, the CDR3 is TGCGCCAGCAGCCAAAGGCTGGACAGGGGTGGGACAGATACGCAGTATTTT.